This T cell receptor (beta chain) comes out of a study of T cell responses to AZD1222 COVID-19 vaccine. This clone was observed a handful of times. Germline loops: CDR1 WSHSY, CDR2 SAAADI. The CDR3 totals 14 residues. V lost 7 bases and J lost 3, with 15 bases in between. Libraries were prepared by immunoSEQ multiplex PCR; TCRdb keeps only in-frame clonotypes and omits some of them. Of 150,000 to 200,000 clones detected, around nine tenths appear once; the ten largest clones hold around 1%. The receptor was isolated from an adult who received the AZD1222 COVID-19 vaccine. This chain uses TRBV10-2 with TRBJ1-1; a weak D match, TRBD1 (6 bases). Sequencing was performed on peripheral blood, taken 28 days after the second AZD1222 dose. In DNA, the CDR3 is TGCGCCAGCACCCCCCTATCAGGGGACACTGAAGCTTTCTTT. It is translated as CASTPLSGDTEAFF.